Shown below are 3 T cell receptor beta chains from a single sample sequenced in a study of persistence of HIV-infected CD4 T cells. The libraries were made with immunoSEQ version 4 in survey mode. Method: immunoSEQ multiplex PCR; TCRdb's copy keeps in-frame clones and lacks some. This table has approximately 27,000 clones, over 65% appearing once. Their specific antigens are unknown. The stimulus was lysate of CMV-infected fibroblasts, around 9.3 ug/mL. CD40L/CD69 double-negative CD45RO-high memory CD4+ T cells were collected. The sample consisted of CD4+ T cells sorted from PBMCs after roughly 19-hour stimulation, taken from a patient who received antiretroviral therapy. The origin of the receptors is an adult woman with HIV who was CMV-seropositive.

The chain links TRBV3-1 (or the pseudogene TRBV3-2) to TRBJ2-7; D possibly uses TRBD1 or TRBD2 (5 bases each). The CDR3 totals 16 residues. Per the germline V gene, CDR1 is LGHDT and CDR2 is YNNKEL (reference sequence). V lost 4 bases and J lost 3, with 19 bases in between. The DNA of the CDR3 is TGTGCCAGCAGCCTTTGGGACGGGGCGCTGATCTACGAGCAGTACTTC. Its protein product is CASSLWDGALIYEQYF.

This clone appeared once. The chain couples TRBV10-1 to TRBJ2-3; TRBD1 aligns across 7 bases. Germline lookup yields CDR1 WNHNN and CDR2 SYGVQD (reference sequence). Trimming removed 6 bases from V and 4 bases from J; junction bases left unmatched: 4. CDR3 size: 13 residues. The CDR3 bases are TGCGCCAGCAGACCCGGGACAGCAGATACGCAGTATTTT. It yields the protein CASRPGTADTQYF.

The chain is built from TRBV5-4 and TRBJ1-1; TRBD1 might be the D (6 bases). The V gene lost 4 bases and the J gene lost 0 bases, with 10 bases spanning the gap. CDR1 and CDR2 (germline): SGHNT, YYREEE (reference sequence). The CDR3 covers 14 residues. The CDR3 sequence is CASSVGQLNTEAFF. The DNA of the CDR3 is TGTGCCAGCAGCGTTGGACAGCTGAACACTGAAGCTTTCTTT.